Only a few counts were recorded for the clone carrying this T cell receptor (beta chain). What it binds is not known. This sample was included in a study of beta chain features in type 1 diabetes. Study-wide points: PCR, the amplification step, might favor shorter templates, equally in patients and controls. Junctions at VDJ sites from type 1 diabetes patients had fewer insertions and more deletions. Sequencing from cDNA could over-represent high-TCR-expressing cells.

The CDR3 loop spans 17 amino acids. CDR1 is SGHRS and CDR2 is YFSETQ in the germline V gene. J gave up 0 bases and V 0 bases, and 6 bases lay outside the gene matches. CD4+ naive, central memory, regulatory and stem cell-like memory subsets were isolated by sorting on CD45RO/CCR7/CD25/CD127/CD95/CD27. All of the isolated RNA was reverse transcribed, so expressed TCRB transcripts were sequenced. Some clones are missing from TCRdb's copy, which holds only in-frame ones; the method was immunoSEQ multiplex PCR. The sample records about 320,000 clones, 13% to 15% being singletons. Sequences were obtained from central memory CD4+ T cells from blood. The genes are TRBV5-1 and TRBJ1-3, with 7 bases aligning to TRBD1. The clonotype originates from a man aged 25 to 40 in good health. The CDR3 loop is CASSLAAGTASGNTIYF. The CDR3 nucleotides are TGCGCCAGCAGCTTGGCCGCAGGGACAGCCTCTGGAAACACCATATATTTT.